The T cell receptor beta chain under discussion was sequenced for a study of blood T cell repertoires in COVID-19. On the study more broadly: The study drew acute and convalescent COVID-19 samples from the United States, Italy and Spain. T cells, B-cell-depleted T cells, or PBMCs provided the cDNA or gDNA that served as material.

The CDR3 is made up of 15 amino acids. The ends lost 6 bases at V and 0 bases at J; junction bases unmatched: 5. The V gene's germline CDR1 is WSHSY and CDR2 SAAADI. As handled by the study authors: Reference gene primer amplification gave nucleated cell count estimates. Method: immunoSEQ multiplex PCR; TCRdb's copy keeps in-frame clones and lacks some. From that table come the V and J calls and clone size; the DNA was used to work out D and trimming. The sample yields tens of thousands of clones, just over 85% seen once. The receptor was derived from a man between 65 and 80 years old with active COVID-19. The rearrangement uses TRBV10-2 and TRBJ2-1; 7 nucleotides line up with TRBD1. Input material: peripheral blood. The CDR3 sequence: CASRFRGSSYNEQFF. Here the CDR3 DNA reads TGCGCCAGCAGATTCAGGGGGAGCTCCTACAATGAGCAGTTCTTC.